This T cell receptor (beta chain) was sequenced for a study of beta chain features in type 1 diabetes. CDR1 is SGHDN and CDR2 is FVKESK in the germline V gene. V was pared by 5 bases and J by 5 bases, with 9 bases between. This CDR3 has 12 residues. The sequenced template was cDNA made from the entire isolated RNA. TCRdb's copy holds only in-frame clones and misses some; the assay was immunoSEQ multiplex PCR. Here the sample spans a few hundred thousand clones, 30% being singletons. About this clone: The antigen remains unidentified.

Study-wide findings and caveats: Insertions were fewer and deletions more numerous at VDJ junctions in type 1 diabetes patients.

This TCR derives from a man between 18 and 35 years old in good health. This sequence joins TRBV14 and TRBJ2-5; D remains unclear. The sequenced material came from naive CD4+ T cells from blood. Here the CDR3 DNA reads TGTGCCAGCAGCACCAGCTGGGAGACCCAGTACTTC. As protein: CASSTSWETQYF.